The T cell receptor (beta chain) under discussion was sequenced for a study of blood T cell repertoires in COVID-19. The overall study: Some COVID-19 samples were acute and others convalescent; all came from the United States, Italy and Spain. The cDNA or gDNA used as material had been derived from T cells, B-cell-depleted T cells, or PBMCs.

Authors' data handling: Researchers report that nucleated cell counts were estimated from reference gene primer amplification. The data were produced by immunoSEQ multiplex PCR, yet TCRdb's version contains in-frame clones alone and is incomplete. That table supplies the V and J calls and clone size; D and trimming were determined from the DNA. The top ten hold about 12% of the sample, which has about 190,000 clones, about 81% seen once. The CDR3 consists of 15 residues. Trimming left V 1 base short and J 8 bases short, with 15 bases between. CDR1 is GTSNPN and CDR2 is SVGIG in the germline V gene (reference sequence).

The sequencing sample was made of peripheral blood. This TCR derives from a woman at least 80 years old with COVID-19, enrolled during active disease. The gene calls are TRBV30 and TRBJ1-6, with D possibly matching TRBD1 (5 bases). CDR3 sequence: CAWSEGVVRDSPLHF. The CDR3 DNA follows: TGTGCCTGGAGTGAAGGGGTCGTAAGGGATTCACCCCTCCACTTT.